A few counts support the clone carrying this TCR beta chain. From germline, CDR1 is MNHNS and CDR2 SASEGT. The CDR3 is 15 residues long. Trimming left V 4 bases short and J 0 bases short, with 9 bases between. The sample comes from a study of T-cell memory formation after mild COVID-19. In TCRdb, the 5' RACE reads were re-called with MiXCR into one record per CDR3 protein. The table lists approximately 150,000 distinct CDR3 sequences, 15% to 20% of them singletons. The TCR originated in an adult woman who had mild COVID-19 (a few samples of this study predate the infection). Cell type and time point are not known. The rearrangement uses TRBV6-1 and TRBJ2-2; no firm D call. The sequenced material came from PBMCs or a T cell subset sorted from them (not recorded which). CDR3 region: CASSALMANTGELFF. Here the CDR3 DNA reads TGTGCCAGCAGTGCGTTAATGGCGAACACCGGGGAGCTGTTTTTT.